The 7 T cell receptor beta chains listed next were all sequenced from one sample in a study of blood T cell repertoires in COVID-19. Clones were sequenced by immunoSEQ multiplex PCR, and TCRdb holds only the in-frame ones, with some missing. The sample has 120,000 to 150,000 clones; 87% are singletons. The sample consisted of peripheral blood. These receptors originate from a woman between 50 and 59 years old with acute or convalescent COVID-19.

The V call is TRBV27, the J call TRBJ1-1; TRBD1 might be the D (5 bases). V shed 2 bases and J shed 1 base, with 11 bases lying between them. The CDR3 contains 15 residues. CDR1 and CDR2 (germline): MNHEY, SMNVEV (reference sequence). CDR3 protein: CASSLIDRGNTEAFF. The DNA of the CDR3 is TGTGCCAGCAGTTTAATAGACAGAGGGAACACTGAAGCTTTCTTT.

This sequence joins TRBV27 and TRBJ1-6, with D perhaps TRBD1 (5 bases). Trimming took off 4 bases at V and 5 bases at J, with 9 bases between the two ends. Germline V lookup: CDR1 MNHEY, CDR2 SMNVEV (reference sequence). The CDR3 has 14 residues. The CDR3 DNA reads TGTGCCAGCAGTTCGACAGTGAATAATTCACCCCTCCACTTT. Its protein is CASSSTVNNSPLHF.

This chain uses TRBV28 with TRBJ2-1; 14 bases are a match to TRBD2. CDR3 length: 15 amino acids. With 5 bases clipped from V and 7 bases from J, the junction kept 4 bases outside the gene matches. Germline CDR1 MDHEN, CDR2 SYDVKM. CDR3 DNA: TGTGCCAGCAGTGCTGGGACTAGCGGGGGAAATGAGCAGTTCTTC. It specifies CASSAGTSGGNEQFF.

The gene calls are TRBV6-4 and TRBJ2-1; 12 nucleotides line up with TRBD2. Germline V gives CDR1 MRHNA, CDR2 SNTAGT. Unmatched junction bases numbered 5, after V lost 6 bases and J lost 8 bases. This CDR3 is 14 amino acids long. The CDR3 sequence is CASRSSGGVYEQFF. CDR3 nucleotides: TGTGCCAGCAGATCTAGCGGGGGGGTCTATGAGCAGTTCTTC.

The rearrangement links TRBV13 to TRBJ2-4, with D perhaps matching TRBD1 (6 bases). CDR1 and CDR2 (germline): PRHDT, FYEKMQ (reference sequence). The CDR3 extends over 14 amino acids. V lost 6 bases to trimming and J lost 0 bases, with 9 bases between them. CDR3 sequence: CASRAGVAKNIQYF. DNA for the CDR3: TGTGCCAGCAGAGCAGGGGTAGCCAAAAACATTCAGTACTTC.

V and J are TRBV27 and TRBJ2-7, with TRBD2 identical over 8 bases. Trimming at V came to 7 bases and at J to 5 bases, leaving 13 bases not matched to a gene. Germline CDR1 MNHEY, CDR2 SMNVEV (reference sequence). The CDR3 covers 15 residues. CDR3 in DNA: TGTGCCAGCACTTCGGGGGGGCGCATGGTGGACGAGCAGTACTTC. The encoded protein is CASTSGGRMVDEQYF.

Points on this clone: The germline gene is not matched at one end of the junction; a read error may be the cause. The J gene is TRBJ1-5, the V gene TRBV9; D is uncertain. Germline assignment: CDR1 SGDLS and CDR2 YYNGEE. The CDR3 contains 14 residues. CDR3 sequence: CASSPQASDQPQHF. Written as DNA, the CDR3 is TGTGCCAGCAGCCCGCAGGCTAGCGATCAGCCCCAGCATTTT.